Below, one T cell receptor (beta chain) is given with its context. This clonotype was counted between two and nine times. The antigen it recognizes is unknown. Base qualities were left out, and no much larger clone turns up one base away. Via the germline V gene, CDR1 is MNHEY and CDR2 SVGEGT. The CDR3 sequence holds 15 residues, the cysteine and phenylalanine included. Only the CDR3 part of the read is kept: 45 bases, read in frame from the first base. V is cut back by 0 bases and J by 4 bases, with 3 bases in the junction unmatched. The data were taken from a study of human T cells and chemical hapten exposure (dated by TCRdb to 2020 to 2023). Regarding the complete study: For sensitization, 2% DPC in acetone was applied to a roughly 2 cm by roughly 2 cm area of upper inner arm skin. Blood samples were taken from patients before sensitization (week 0) and then at 2, 6 and about 24 weeks after DPC sensitization. Blood for TCR sequencing was provided by twenty-nine alopecia patients at one to four time points (pre-sensitization, 2, 6 and 24 weeks). Libraries were pooled for sequencing, and variation in per-sample TCR yields was attributed mainly to small differences in library volumes within the pool. Throughout the study period of 20 to 30 weeks, patients also received therapeutic DPC doses to the scalp every week. Alopecia areata with under or over 50% scalp involvement, alopecia totalis and alopecia universalis were represented in the patient cohort, which was mostly female. In alopecia patients, the study followed how the peripheral blood TCR repertoire changed in vivo over primary and secondary sensitization to diphenylcyclopropenone (DPC), a hapten. Patch testing was done on the upper back using Finn chambers containing 0.01% DPC, and results were scored after 6 days according to International Contact Dermatitis Research Group standards. Points the paper makes about the study in general: Significantly more large CDR3 similarity clusters were formed by expanded TCRs than by pre-sensitization or healthy control sets, consistent with antigen-driven responses. The number of PT1 expanded TCRs positively correlated with patch test score, significant at thresholds 8, 16 and 32 but not 4. Because every patient had alopecia, a presumed autoimmune disease, the patients' immune response might differ from that of healthy individuals. DPC sensitization did not change how many TCRs were above 1 in 1000 frequency, and no evidence was found of alterations in global repertoire structure. After repeated subsampling, the strength of the expansion versus patch-test correlation and the threshold at which it became significant changed.

According to the study, the label for this sample's time point signals: pre-sensitization, week 0. Interpreted using the paper, the treatment or condition label stands for: therapeutic diphenylcyclopropenone sensitization with weekly scalp DPC. Blood at each patch-test visit was drawn before the patch test was applied. Patients were considered eligible if aged 18 to 70, diagnosed with alopecia and deemed suitable for DPC therapy, and patients were excluded if pregnant. Total RNA was isolated from unfractionated whole blood collected in Tempus Blood RNA tubes. Libraries were constructed by RACE. The sequencer was a NextSeq 500. Library preparation attached unique molecular identifiers to individual cDNA molecules for quantitative, reproducible TCR counting. Both TCR alpha and TCR beta chains were sequenced from each blood RNA sample. The study's processing was this. The median number of TCRs per sample was over 85,000, ranging from roughly 20,000 to 690,600. V, J and CDR3 annotation of the TCR reads was carried out using the Decombinator software suite. For PS versus PT1 abundance plots, all samples were subsampled to the same number of TCRs (28,000). TCRs were defined as expanded if absent before sensitization and observed at least eight times at the 2-week time point. TCRdb's own reprocessing of the public reads used fastp at Q25 and MiXCR and kept productive beta chains. CDR3 protein duplicates are merged, each entry listing the most common genes and DNA. The V and J calls, along with clone size, are taken from TCRdb and not from the paper's own processing. Across this sample there are 84,000 or so distinct CDR3 sequences, with 8.5% to 9% seen only once. Approximately 2.4% of the sample is in the top ten clones.

Sequencing used whole blood, obtained in connection with sensitization to the hapten diphenylcyclopropenone (DPC). The chain was built from TRBV6-2 or TRBV6-3 and TRBJ2-7, with 10 middle bases fitting TRBD2. This TCR was sampled from a man aged 35 to 55 with alopecia areata. Some clones in this sample may be carry-over from other donors' samples. The sequenced DNA: TGTGCCAGCAGTTACTCCGGACTAGCGGATTACGAGCAGTACTTC. It encodes CASSYSGLADYEQYF.